The text below deals with one TCR beta chain. This CDR3 has 15 amino acids. CDR1 and CDR2 (germline): LNHDA, SQIVND (reference sequence). With V trimmed by 6 bases and J by 5 bases, 7 bases remained unmatched. The data originate from a study of blood T cell repertoires in COVID-19. The wider study: Samples taken during acute and convalescent COVID-19 were collected in the United States, Italy and Spain. The cDNA or gDNA used as material had been derived from T cells, B-cell-depleted T cells, or PBMCs.

In the authors' methods: Estimates of nucleated cell counts were drawn from the amplification of reference gene primers. TCRdb's table, derived via immunoSEQ multiplex PCR, lists solely in-frame clones and lacks some. For V, J and clone size, that table is used; D and trimming come from the DNA. Seen here are under 170,000 clones, 80% to 90% observed once, and the top ten hold 2.5% to 4%. Sequenced input: peripheral blood. The J gene is TRBJ2-3, the V gene TRBV19, with 11 bases matching TRBD1. The origin of this receptor is a man between 65 and 85 years old with acute or convalescent COVID-19. The CDR3 sequence is CASSSGTGGGDTQYF. In DNA form, the CDR3 reads TGTGCCAGTAGCTCCGGGACAGGGGGAGGAGATACGCAGTATTTT.